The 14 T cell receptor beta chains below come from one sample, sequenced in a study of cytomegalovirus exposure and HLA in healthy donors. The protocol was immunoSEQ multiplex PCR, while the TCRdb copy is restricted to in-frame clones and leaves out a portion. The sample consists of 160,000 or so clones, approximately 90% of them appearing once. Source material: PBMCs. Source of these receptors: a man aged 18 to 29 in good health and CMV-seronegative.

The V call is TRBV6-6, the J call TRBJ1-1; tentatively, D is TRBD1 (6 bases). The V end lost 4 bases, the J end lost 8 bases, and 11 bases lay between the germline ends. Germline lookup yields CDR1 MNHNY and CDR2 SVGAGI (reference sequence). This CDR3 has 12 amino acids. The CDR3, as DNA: TGTGCCAGCAGTTCTATGACAGGAGAAGCTTTCTTT. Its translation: CASSSMTGEAFF.

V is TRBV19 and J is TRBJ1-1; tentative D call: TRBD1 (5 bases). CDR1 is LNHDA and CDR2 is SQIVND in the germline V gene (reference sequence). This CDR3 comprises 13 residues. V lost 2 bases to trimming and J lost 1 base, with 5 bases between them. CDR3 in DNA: TGTGCCAGTAGTATACAGGGGAACACTGAAGCTTTCTTT. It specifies CASSIQGNTEAFF.

The CDR3 nucleotides are TGTGCCACCTGGATAGCTGGGTCGGAGACCCAGTACTTC. This codes for CATWIAGSETQYF. This chain connects TRBV10-3 to TRBJ2-5; D unresolved. CDR3 length equals 13 residues. V was cut by 10 bases and J by 5 bases, with 17 bases left in between. Germline CDR1 is ENHRY and CDR2 is SYGVKD.

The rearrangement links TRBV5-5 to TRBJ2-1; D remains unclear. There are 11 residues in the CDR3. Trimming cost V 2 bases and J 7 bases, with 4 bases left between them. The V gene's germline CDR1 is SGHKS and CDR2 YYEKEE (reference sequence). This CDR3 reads CASSFGNEQFF. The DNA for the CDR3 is TGTGCCAGCAGCTTCGGTAATGAGCAGTTCTTC. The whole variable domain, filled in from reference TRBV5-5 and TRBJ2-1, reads DAGVTQSPTHLIKTRGQQVTLRCSPISGHKSVSWYQQVLGQGPQFIFQYYEKEERGRGNFPDRFSARQFPNYSSELNVNALLLGDSALYLCASSFGNEQFFGPGTRLTVL.

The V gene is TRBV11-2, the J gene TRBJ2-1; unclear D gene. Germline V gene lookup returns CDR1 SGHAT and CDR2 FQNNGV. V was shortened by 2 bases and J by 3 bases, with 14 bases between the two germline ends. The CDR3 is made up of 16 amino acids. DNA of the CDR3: TGTGCCAGCAGCTTAAATGTCCCGGCGGACTACAATGAGCAGTTCTTC. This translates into CASSLNVPADYNEQFF.

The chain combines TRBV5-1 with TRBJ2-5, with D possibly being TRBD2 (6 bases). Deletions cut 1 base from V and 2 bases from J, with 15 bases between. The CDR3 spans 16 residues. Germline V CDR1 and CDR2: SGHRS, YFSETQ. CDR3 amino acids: CASSLYYGEVQETQYF. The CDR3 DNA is TGCGCCAGCAGCTTGTATTACGGGGAGGTACAAGAGACCCAGTACTTC.

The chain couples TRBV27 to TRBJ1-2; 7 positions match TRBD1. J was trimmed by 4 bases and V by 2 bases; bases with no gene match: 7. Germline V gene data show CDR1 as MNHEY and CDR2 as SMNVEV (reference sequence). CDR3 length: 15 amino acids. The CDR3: CASSLLSPGGYGYTF. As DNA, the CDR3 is TGTGCCAGCAGTTTACTCTCCCCAGGGGGCTATGGCTACACCTTC.

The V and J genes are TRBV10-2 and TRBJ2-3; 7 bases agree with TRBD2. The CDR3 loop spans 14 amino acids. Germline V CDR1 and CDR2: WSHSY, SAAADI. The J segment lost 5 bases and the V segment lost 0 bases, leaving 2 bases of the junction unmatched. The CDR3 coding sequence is TGCGCCAGCAGTGAGTCGGGGGAGGGAGATACGCAGTATTTT. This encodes CASSESGEGDTQYF.

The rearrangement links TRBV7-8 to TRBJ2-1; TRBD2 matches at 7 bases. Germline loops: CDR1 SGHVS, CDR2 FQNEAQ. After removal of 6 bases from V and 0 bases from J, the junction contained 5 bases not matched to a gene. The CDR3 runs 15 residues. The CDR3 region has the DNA TGTGCCAGCAGGTCTAGCGGTAGCTCCTACAATGAGCAGTTCTTC. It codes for CASRSSGSSYNEQFF.

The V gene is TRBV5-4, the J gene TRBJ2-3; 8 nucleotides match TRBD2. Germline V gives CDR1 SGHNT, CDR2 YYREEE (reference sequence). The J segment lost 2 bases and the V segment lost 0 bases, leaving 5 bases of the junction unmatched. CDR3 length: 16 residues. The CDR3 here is CASSLASGSNTDTQYF. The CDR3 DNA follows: TGTGCCAGCAGCTTGGCTAGCGGGTCAAACACAGATACGCAGTATTTT.

The CDR3: CASSQKPGESTEAFF. CDR3 sequence (DNA): TGCGCCAGCAGCCAAAAACCAGGGGAAAGTACTGAAGCTTTCTTT. This chain links TRBV4-1 with TRBJ1-1; perhaps TRBD1 as D (6 bases). The ends were cut back, 2 bases at V and 5 bases at J, with 15 bases in the middle. The CDR3 is 15 amino acids. From germline, CDR1 is MGHRA and CDR2 YSYEKL.

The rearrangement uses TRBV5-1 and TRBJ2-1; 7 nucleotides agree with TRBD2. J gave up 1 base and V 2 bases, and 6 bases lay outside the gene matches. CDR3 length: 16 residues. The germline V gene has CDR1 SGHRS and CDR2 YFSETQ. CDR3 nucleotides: TGCGCCAGCAGCTTTGGGGGAGGGCGTTCCTACAATGAGCAGTTCTTC. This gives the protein CASSFGGGRSYNEQFF.

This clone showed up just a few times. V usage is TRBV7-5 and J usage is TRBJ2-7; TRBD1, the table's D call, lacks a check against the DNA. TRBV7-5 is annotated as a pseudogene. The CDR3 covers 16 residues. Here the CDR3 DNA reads TGTGTCAGAAGCCTGAGAGGCAACAGGGGAAGATACGAGCAGTACGTC. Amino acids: CVRSLRGNRGRYEQYV.

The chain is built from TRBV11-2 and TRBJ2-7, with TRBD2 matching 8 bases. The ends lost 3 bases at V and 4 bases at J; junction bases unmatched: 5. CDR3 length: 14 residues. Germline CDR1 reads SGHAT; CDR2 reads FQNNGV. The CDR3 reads CASSFAGGAYEQYF. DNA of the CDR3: TGTGCCAGCAGCTTCGCCGGGGGGGCGTACGAGCAGTACTTC. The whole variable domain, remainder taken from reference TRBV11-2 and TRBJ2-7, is EAGVAQSPRYKIIEKRQSVAFWCNPISGHATLYWYQQILGQGPKLLIQFQNNGVVDDSQLPKDRFSAERLKGVDSTLKIQPAKLEDSAVYLCASSFAGGAYEQYFGPGTRLTVT.